This T cell receptor beta chain was sequenced during a study of T cells in Graves' hyperthyroidism and ophthalmopathy. Study details: Once the initial diagnosis was made, peripheral blood was obtained before any treatment.

Points on this clonotype: This sequence may be a read error, since a much larger clone differs from it by one base.

Template material for amplifying TCR beta CDR3 regions consisted of RNA transcripts. The TCR CDR3 first-round RT-PCR relied on the HTBI primer set. TCRdb independently ran MiXCR on the multiplex PCR reads; one entry per CDR3 protein. The sample contains a few hundred thousand distinct CDR3 sequences, about 15% of which appear only once. The CDR3 runs to 16 residues. Looked up from germline, CDR1 is MDHEN and CDR2 is SYDVKM. The V end was cut by 5 bases, the J end by 5 bases, with 22 bases between. The material sequenced was blood. This receptor was taken from a woman aged 18-29 years with Graves' hyperthyroidism that later progressed to Graves' ophthalmopathy. The chain links TRBV28 to TRBJ2-7; D is possibly TRBD2 (6 bases). Here the CDR3 DNA reads TGTGCCAGCAGTACCGGACCCGGGGCATGGGAGGACGAGCAGTACTTC. The encoded protein is CASSTGPGAWEDEQYF.